This TCR beta chain was profiled in a study of PD-1 blockade in classical Hodgkin lymphoma. Study-wide findings and caveats: Repertoire differences lack defined causes, possibly disease activity or prior therapy. CD4+ TCR diversity rose significantly by C4D1, and CD8+ TCR diversity did not. Baseline diversity was lower in partial responders and progressors than complete responders.

All trial patients relapsed after autologous stem cell transplantation. The study recorded best responses of complete response, partial response or progressive disease. As concerns this clone: Antigen specificity is unknown.

This CDR3 has 16 amino acids. With 8 bases clipped from V and 7 bases from J, the junction kept 12 bases outside the gene matches. Germline CDR1 and CDR2: LNHDA and SQIVND (reference sequence). Using immunoSEQ multiplex PCR, the repertoire was profiled, and TCRdb retains in-frame clones only, with some absent. The table includes 110,000 or so clones, 80% to 90% detected once. The rearrangement uses TRBV19 and TRBJ1-5, with TRBD1 identical over 12 bases. The clonotype comes from a human donor with classical Hodgkin lymphoma. The sequencing used peripheral blood mononuclear cells (PBMCs), collected before the second cycle of nivolumab. The CDR3 sequence: CASYSGTGGAWQPQHF. CDR3 DNA: TGTGCCAGTTACTCCGGGACAGGGGGCGCTTGGCAGCCCCAGCATTTT. The full variable domain, in which reference TRBV19 and TRBJ1-5 provide the parts outside the CDR3, is DGGITQSPKYLFRKEGQNVTLSCEQNLNHDAMYWYRQDPGQGLRLIYYSQIVNDFQKGDIAEGYSVSREKKESFPLTVTSAQKNPTAFYLCASYSGTGGAWQPQHFGDGTRLSIL.